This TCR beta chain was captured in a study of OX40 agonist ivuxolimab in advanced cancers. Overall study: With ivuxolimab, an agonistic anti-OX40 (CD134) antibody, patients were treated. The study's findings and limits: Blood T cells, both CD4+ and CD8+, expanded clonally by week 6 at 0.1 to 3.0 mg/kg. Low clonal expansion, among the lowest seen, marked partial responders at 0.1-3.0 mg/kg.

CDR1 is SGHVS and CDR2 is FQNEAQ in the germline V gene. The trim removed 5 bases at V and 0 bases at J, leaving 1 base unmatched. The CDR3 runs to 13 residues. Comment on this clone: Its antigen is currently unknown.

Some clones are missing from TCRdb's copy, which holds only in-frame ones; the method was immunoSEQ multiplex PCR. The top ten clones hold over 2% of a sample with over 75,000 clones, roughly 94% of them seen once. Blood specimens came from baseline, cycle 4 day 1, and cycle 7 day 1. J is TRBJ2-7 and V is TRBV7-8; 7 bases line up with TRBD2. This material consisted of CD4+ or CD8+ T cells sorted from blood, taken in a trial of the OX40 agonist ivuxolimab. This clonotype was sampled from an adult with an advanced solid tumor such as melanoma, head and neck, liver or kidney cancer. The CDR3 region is CASSRDYSYEQYF. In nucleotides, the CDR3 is TGTGCCAGCAGCCGGGACTACTCCTACGAGCAGTACTTC.